One sample yielded the 10 T cell receptor beta chains listed below, sequenced in a study of T-cell memory formation after mild COVID-19. Each CDR3 protein is one row after TCRdb ran MiXCR on the 5' RACE reads. This sample has 300,000 to 400,000 distinct CDR3 sequences; 15% to 20% occur once, and the top ten carry about a fifth. The sample taken for sequencing was PBMCs or a T cell subset sorted from them (not recorded which). The receptors originated from a young man who had mild COVID-19 (a few samples of this study predate the infection). Cell type and time point are not known.

This clonotype was picked up many times. This sequence joins TRBV5-1 and TRBJ2-2; TRBD1 aligns across 11 bases. This CDR3 contains 16 residues. Trimming cost V 4 bases and J 4 bases; bases outside gene matches: 6. Germline V gene sequence: CDR1 SGHRS, CDR2 YFSETQ. CDR3 sequence (DNA): TGCGCCAGCAGCGATTTTGGGACAGGGGGCACCGGGGAGCTGTTTTTT. It is translated as CASSDFGTGGTGELFF.

This clonotype was seen more than once but under ten times. The gene calls are TRBV7-6 and TRBJ1-4, with 7 bases matching TRBD1. Germline loops: CDR1 SGHVS, CDR2 FNYEAQ. Losses at the gene ends were 5 bases for V and 4 bases for J; bases not matched to a gene: 4. This CDR3 is built from 14 residues. The CDR3 loop reads CASSPTGNNEKLFF. As DNA, the CDR3 is TGTGCCAGCAGCCCGACAGGGAATAATGAAAAACTGTTTTTT. The full variable domain, completed using reference TRBV7-6 and TRBJ1-4, is GAGVSQSPRYKVTKRGQDVALRCDPISGHVSLYWYRQALGQGPEFLTYFNYEAQQDKSGLPNDRFSAERPEGSISTLTIQRTEQRDSAMYRCASSPTGNNEKLFFGSGTQLSVL.

In this sample, this clonotype turned up a few times. J is TRBJ1-5 and V is TRBV7-2, with D possibly being TRBD1 (6 bases). The CDR3 spans 14 residues. Looked up from germline, CDR1 is SGHTA and CDR2 is FQGNSA. The V end was cut by 5 bases, the J end by 7 bases, with 15 bases between. This CDR3 reads CASSVRGVEQPQHF. The CDR3 DNA reads as TGTGCCAGCAGCGTCAGGGGAGTCGAGCAGCCCCAGCATTTT.

This clonotype has more than one count but fewer than ten. The CDR3 bases are TGTGCCACCAGTGCCCTGGGGACAGAGGGCCAAGAGACCCAGTACTTC. It yields the protein CATSALGTEGQETQYF. The genes are TRBV24-1 and TRBJ2-5; 7 nucleotides match TRBD1. The V segment lost 5 bases and the J segment 1 base; nucleotides outside the gene matches: 9. Germline lookup yields CDR1 KGHDR and CDR2 SFDVKD. The CDR3 consists of 16 residues.

J is TRBJ2-1 and V is TRBV21-1; TRBD2 is the table's D call and was not checked against the DNA. TRBV21-1 is noted as a pseudogene. The length of the CDR3 is 13 residues. Written as DNA, the CDR3 is TGTGCCAGCAGCGGGATTAGAAACAATGAGCAGTTCTTC. It codes for CASSGIRNNEQFF.

The chain has TRBV21-1 and TRBJ1-1. TRBV21-1 is a documented pseudogene. The CDR3 loop spans 18 amino acids. The CDR3, as DNA: TGTGCCAGCAGCTCCCGACCGCGGGGGAGGGGGGCGAACACTGAAGCTTTCTTT. Translated: CASSSRPRGRGANTEAFF.

The table lists this clonotype with a few counts. The chain combines TRBV29-1 with TRBJ2-5; 8 bases are shared with TRBD1. Germline-derived CDR1 and CDR2 are SQVTM and ANQGSEA. The CDR3 length is 14 residues. The J segment lost 5 bases and the V segment lost 6 bases, leaving 11 bases of the junction unmatched. CDR3 in amino acids: CSVTWTGQVETQYF. DNA for the CDR3: TGCAGCGTAACCTGGACAGGGCAGGTGGAGACCCAGTACTTC.

The chain is built from TRBV6-6 and TRBJ2-3; no reliable D call. CDR3 length: 16 residues. V was trimmed by 0 bases and J by 0 bases, leaving 10 bases between them. Germline-derived CDR1 and CDR2 are MNHNY and SVGAGI (reference sequence). The CDR3 region is CASSYSKGGSTDTQYF. The CDR3 nucleotides read TGTGCCAGCAGTTACTCGAAGGGCGGTAGCACAGATACGCAGTATTTT.

This clonotype occurred a few times. The gene calls are TRBV5-5 and TRBJ2-5, with D perhaps TRBD2 (6 bases). Trimming took off 4 bases at V and 5 bases at J, with 18 bases between the two ends. This CDR3 has 15 amino acids. Germline V lookup: CDR1 SGHKS, CDR2 YYEKEE (reference sequence). CDR3 DNA: TGTGCCAGCAGCATGGGACTCCTTGGGGGGGAGACCCAGTACTTC. It yields the protein CASSMGLLGGETQYF.

This clonotype came up a few times. The V call is TRBV12-3 or TRBV12-4, the J call TRBJ2-2; tentative D call: TRBD1 (6 bases). V lost 4 bases to trimming and J lost 5 bases, with 14 bases between them. CDR3 length: 15 amino acids. CDR3 in amino acids: CASSSHRVGTGELFF. The CDR3 coding sequence is TGTGCCAGCAGTTCCCACAGGGTTGGGACCGGGGAGCTGTTTTTT.